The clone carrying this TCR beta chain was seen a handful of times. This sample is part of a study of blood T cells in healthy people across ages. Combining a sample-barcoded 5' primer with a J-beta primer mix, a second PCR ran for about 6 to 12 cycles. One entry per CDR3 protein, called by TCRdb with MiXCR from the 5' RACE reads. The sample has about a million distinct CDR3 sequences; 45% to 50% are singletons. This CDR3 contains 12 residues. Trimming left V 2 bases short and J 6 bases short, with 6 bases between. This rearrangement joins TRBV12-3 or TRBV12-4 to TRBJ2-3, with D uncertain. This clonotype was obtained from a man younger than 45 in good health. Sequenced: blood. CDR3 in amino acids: CASSLMKDTQYF. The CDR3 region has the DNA TGTGCCAGCAGTTTAATGAAGGATACGCAGTATTTT.